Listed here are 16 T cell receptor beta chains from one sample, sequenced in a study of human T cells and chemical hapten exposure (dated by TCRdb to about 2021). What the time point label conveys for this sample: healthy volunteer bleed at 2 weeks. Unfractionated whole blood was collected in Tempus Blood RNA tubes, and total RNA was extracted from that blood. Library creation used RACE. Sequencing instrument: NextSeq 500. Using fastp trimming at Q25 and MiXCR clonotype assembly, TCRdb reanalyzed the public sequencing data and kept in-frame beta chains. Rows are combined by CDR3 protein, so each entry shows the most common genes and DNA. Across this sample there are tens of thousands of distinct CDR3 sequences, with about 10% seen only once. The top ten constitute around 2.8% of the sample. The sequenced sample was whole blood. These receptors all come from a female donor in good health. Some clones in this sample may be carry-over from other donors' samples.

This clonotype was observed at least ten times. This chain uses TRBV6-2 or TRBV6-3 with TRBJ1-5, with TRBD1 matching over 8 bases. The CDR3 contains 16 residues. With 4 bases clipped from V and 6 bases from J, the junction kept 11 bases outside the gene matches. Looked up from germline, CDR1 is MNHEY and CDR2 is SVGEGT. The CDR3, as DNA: TGTGCCAGCAGTTCCGCCGAGACAGGGGAAATTCAGCCCCAGCATTTT. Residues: CASSSAETGEIQPQHF.

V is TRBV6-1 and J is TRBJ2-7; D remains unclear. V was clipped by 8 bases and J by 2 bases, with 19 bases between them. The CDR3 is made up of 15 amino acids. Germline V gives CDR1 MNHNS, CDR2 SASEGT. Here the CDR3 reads CASLPGWQEAYEQYF. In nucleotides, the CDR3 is TGTGCCAGCCTCCCCGGGTGGCAGGAAGCCTACGAGCAGTACTTC.

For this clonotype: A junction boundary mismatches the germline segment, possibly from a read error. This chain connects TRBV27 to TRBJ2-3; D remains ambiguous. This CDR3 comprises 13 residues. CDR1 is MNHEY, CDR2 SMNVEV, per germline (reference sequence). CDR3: CASILSGTDTQYF. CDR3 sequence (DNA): TGTGCCAGCATTTTATCGGGCACAGATACGCAGTATTTT.

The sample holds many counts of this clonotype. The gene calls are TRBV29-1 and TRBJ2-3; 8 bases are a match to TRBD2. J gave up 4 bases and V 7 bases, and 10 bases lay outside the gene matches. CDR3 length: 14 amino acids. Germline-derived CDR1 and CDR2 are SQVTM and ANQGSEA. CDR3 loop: CSGRGTSSADTQYF. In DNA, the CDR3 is TGCAGCGGTCGAGGGACTAGTTCCGCAGATACGCAGTATTTT.

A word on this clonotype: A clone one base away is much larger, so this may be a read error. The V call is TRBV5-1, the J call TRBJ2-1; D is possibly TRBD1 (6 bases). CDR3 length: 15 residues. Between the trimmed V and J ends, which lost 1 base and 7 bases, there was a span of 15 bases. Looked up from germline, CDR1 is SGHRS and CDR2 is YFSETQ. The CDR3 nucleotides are TGCGCCAGCAGCTTGTCGGGACAAGAAGGAAATGAGCAGTTCTTC. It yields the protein CASSLSGQEGNEQFF.

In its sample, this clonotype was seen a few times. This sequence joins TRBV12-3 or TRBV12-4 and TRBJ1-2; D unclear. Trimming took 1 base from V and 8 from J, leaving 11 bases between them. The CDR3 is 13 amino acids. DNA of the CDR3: TGTGCCAGCAGTTTAGGAGCGGGTCGGGGCTACACCTTC. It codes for CASSLGAGRGYTF.

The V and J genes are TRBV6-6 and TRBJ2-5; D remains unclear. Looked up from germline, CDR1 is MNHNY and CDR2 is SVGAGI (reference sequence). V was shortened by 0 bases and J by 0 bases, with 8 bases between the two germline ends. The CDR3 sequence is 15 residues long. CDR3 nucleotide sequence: TGTGCCAGCAGTTACTCTCCGGCGGACCAAGAGACCCAGTACTTC. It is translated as CASSYSPADQETQYF.

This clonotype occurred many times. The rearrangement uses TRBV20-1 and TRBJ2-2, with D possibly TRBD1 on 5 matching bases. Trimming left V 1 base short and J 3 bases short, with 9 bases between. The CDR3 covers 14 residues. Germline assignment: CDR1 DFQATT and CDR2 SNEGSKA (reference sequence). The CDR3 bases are TGCAGTGCTAGAGCATTAGGGGACACCGGGGAGCTGTTTTTT. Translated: CSARALGDTGELFF.

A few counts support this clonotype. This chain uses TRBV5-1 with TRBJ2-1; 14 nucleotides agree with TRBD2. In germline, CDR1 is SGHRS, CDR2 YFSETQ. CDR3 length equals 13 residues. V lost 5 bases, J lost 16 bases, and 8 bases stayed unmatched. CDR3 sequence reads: CASRKGLAGDDFF. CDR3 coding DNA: TGCGCCAGCAGAAAGGGACTAGCGGGAGATGATTTCTTC.

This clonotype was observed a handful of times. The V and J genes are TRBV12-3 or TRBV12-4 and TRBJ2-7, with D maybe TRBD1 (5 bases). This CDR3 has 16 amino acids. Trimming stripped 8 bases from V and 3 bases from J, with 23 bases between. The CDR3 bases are TGTGCCAGCGCTCAGATCAGGGCCCCCCTTATCTACGAGCAGTACTTC. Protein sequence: CASAQIRAPLIYEQYF.

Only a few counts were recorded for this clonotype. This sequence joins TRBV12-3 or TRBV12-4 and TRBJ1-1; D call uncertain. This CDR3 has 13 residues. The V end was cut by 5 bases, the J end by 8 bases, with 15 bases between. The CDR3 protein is CASSDGGNGEAFF. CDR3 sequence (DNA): TGTGCCAGCAGTGACGGAGGTAACGGCGAAGCTTTCTTT.

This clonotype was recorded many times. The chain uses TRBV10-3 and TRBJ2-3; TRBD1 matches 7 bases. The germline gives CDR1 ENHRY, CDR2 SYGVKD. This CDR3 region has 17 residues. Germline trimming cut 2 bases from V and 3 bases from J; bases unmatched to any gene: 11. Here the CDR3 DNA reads TGTGCCATCAGTGAGAGGGGGCAGATTCTGGGAACAGATACGCAGTATTTT. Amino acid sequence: CAISERGQILGTDTQYF.

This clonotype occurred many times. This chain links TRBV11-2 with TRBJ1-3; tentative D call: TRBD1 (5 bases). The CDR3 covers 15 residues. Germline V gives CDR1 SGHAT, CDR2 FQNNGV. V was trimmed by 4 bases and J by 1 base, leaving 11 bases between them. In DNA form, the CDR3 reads TGTGCCAGCAGCTCAGACAGAGTGTCTGGAAACACCATATATTTT. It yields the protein CASSSDRVSGNTIYF. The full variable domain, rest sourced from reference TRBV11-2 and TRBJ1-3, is EAGVAQSPRYKIIEKRQSVAFWCNPISGHATLYWYQQILGQGPKLLIQFQNNGVVDDSQLPKDRFSAERLKGVDSTLKIQPAKLEDSAVYLCASSSDRVSGNTIYFGEGSWLTVV.

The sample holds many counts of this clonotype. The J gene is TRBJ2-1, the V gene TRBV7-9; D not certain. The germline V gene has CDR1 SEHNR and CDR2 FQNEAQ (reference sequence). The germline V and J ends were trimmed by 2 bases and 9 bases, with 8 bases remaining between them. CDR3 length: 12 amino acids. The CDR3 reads CASSLSRGEQFF. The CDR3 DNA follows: TGTGCCAGCAGCTTAAGTCGCGGTGAGCAGTTCTTC.

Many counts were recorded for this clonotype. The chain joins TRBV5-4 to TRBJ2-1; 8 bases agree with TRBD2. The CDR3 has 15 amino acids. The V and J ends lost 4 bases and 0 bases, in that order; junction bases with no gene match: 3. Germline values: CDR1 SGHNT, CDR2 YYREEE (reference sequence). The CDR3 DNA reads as TGTGCCAGCAGCCGGAGCGGGAGCTCCTACAATGAGCAGTTCTTC. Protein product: CASSRSGSSYNEQFF.

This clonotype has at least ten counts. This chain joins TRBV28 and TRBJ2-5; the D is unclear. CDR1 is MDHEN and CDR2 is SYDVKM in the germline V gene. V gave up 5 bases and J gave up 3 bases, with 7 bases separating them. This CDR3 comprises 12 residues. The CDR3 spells CASSPPKETQYF. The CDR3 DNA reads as TGTGCCAGCAGTCCCCCCAAAGAGACCCAGTACTTC.